The 17 T cell receptor beta chains reported below all come from one sample, sequenced in a study of cytomegalovirus exposure and HLA in healthy donors. Primers: 60 Vbeta forward and 13 Jbeta reverse. Data came from immunoSEQ multiplex PCR; TCRdb stores just in-frame clones and leaves some out. The table has about 98,000 clones, about 60% seen once. The sequenced sample consisted of PBMCs. These receptor sequences come from a human donor in good health.

This sequence joins TRBV15 and TRBJ2-1, with 7 bases aligning to TRBD1. J gave up 9 bases and V 5 bases, and 7 bases lay outside the gene matches. The germline V gene encodes CDR1 LNHNV and CDR2 YYDKDF (reference sequence). This CDR3 is built from 13 residues. In DNA form, the CDR3 reads TGTGCCACCAGCGTTGACAGGGCTGGTGAGCAGTTCTTC. This encodes CATSVDRAGEQFF. Combining the CDR3 with reference TRBV15 and TRBJ2-1 gives the whole variable domain DAMVIQNPRYQVTQFGKPVTLSCSQTLNHNVMYWYQQKSSQAPKLLFHYYDKDFNNEADTPDNFQSRRPNTSFCFLDIRSPGLGDTAMYLCATSVDRAGEQFFGPGTRLTVL.

The chain combines TRBV5-1 with TRBJ2-1; TRBD2 matches at 7 bases. Germline-derived CDR1 and CDR2 are SGHRS and YFSETQ. The CDR3 has 16 residues. V lost 1 base, J lost 3 bases, and 7 bases stayed unmatched. This CDR3 is CASSLSLASGYNEQFF. CDR3 DNA sequence: TGCGCCAGCAGCTTGTCTTTGGCTAGCGGCTACAATGAGCAGTTCTTC.

The genes are TRBV28 and TRBJ2-5; D is undetermined. Per the germline V gene, CDR1 is MDHEN and CDR2 is SYDVKM. V was pared by 2 bases and J by 6 bases, with 13 bases between. The CDR3 is made up of 14 amino acids. The CDR3 loop is CASSLLPRGKTQYF. The CDR3 DNA reads TGTGCCAGCAGTTTACTCCCGCGTGGTAAGACCCAGTACTTC.

This clone has only a few counts. One end of the junction is discordant with germline, which a read error may explain. As DNA, the CDR3 is TGTTCCAGCAGCTTAGGAGGGAACACCATATATTTT. Translated, it gives CSSSLGGNTIYF. The rearrangement links TRBV7-9 to TRBJ1-3; D uncertain. This CDR3 has 12 residues. Germline-derived CDR1 and CDR2 are SEHNR and FQNEAQ (reference sequence).

The V and J genes are TRBV7-9 and TRBJ2-7, with D uncertain. The V end was cut by 1 base, the J end by 2 bases, with 12 bases between. The CDR3 loop spans 15 amino acids. The germline V gene encodes CDR1 SEHNR and CDR2 FQNEAQ (reference sequence). The CDR3 region is CASSLDNPGPYEQYF. The CDR3 nucleotides are TGTGCCAGCAGCTTAGATAACCCAGGTCCCTACGAGCAGTACTTC. The whole variable domain, remainder taken from reference TRBV7-9 and TRBJ2-7, is DTGVSQNPRHKITKRGQNVTFRCDPISEHNRLYWYRQTLGQGPEFLTYFQNEAQLEKSRLLSDRFSAERPKGSFSTLEIQRTEQGDSAMYLCASSLDNPGPYEQYFGPGTRLTVT.

The V call is TRBV30, the J call TRBJ1-1; weak D call: TRBD1 (6 bases). With 3 bases removed from V and 6 bases from J, the gap between germline ends came to 14 bases. CDR1 and CDR2 (germline): GTSNPN, SVGIG (reference sequence). The CDR3 runs to 13 residues. The CDR3 sequence is CAWRGRQDSEAFF. CDR3 in DNA: TGTGCCTGGAGGGGGCGACAGGACTCTGAAGCTTTCTTT.

This clone was seen only a few times. The genes are TRBV5-8 and TRBJ1-1; D unclear. V lost 6 bases and J lost 3, with 9 bases in between. Germline V lookup: CDR1 SGHTS, CDR2 YDEGEE. This CDR3 region has 12 residues. The DNA for the CDR3 is TGTGCCAGCACCCCCCTTCACACTGAAGCTTTCTTT. Translated: CASTPLHTEAFF.

The chain has TRBV5-1 and TRBJ2-4; the match to TRBD1 covers 8 bases. In germline, CDR1 is SGHRS, CDR2 YFSETQ. The CDR3 contains 14 residues. J was trimmed by 8 bases and V by 5 bases; bases with no gene match: 9. The CDR3 nucleotides are TGCGCCAGCAGTGCAGGGGGCAATGGGGACATTCAGTACTTC. Its protein is CASSAGGNGDIQYF.

The genes are TRBV20-1 and TRBJ2-4; no clear D. Germline V gives CDR1 DFQATT, CDR2 SNEGSKA (reference sequence). The CDR3 length is 11 residues. Deletions cut 3 bases from V and 5 bases from J, with 5 bases between. The CDR3 is CSARLENIQYF. CDR3 nucleotides: TGCAGTGCTAGGTTAGAAAACATTCAGTACTTC.

Concerning this clone: The same CDR3 is also encoded by other DNA sequences in this sample. This rearrangement joins TRBV18 to TRBJ1-5; no definite D call. The germline CDR1 and CDR2 sequences are KGHSH and LQKENI. The CDR3 extends over 15 amino acids. V shed 0 bases and J shed 0 bases, with 6 bases lying between them. DNA for the CDR3: TGTGCCAGCTCACCACCAGGAGGTAGCAATCAGCCCCAGCATTTT. Protein product: CASSPPGGSNQPQHF.

This clone was recorded once. V and J are TRBV30 and TRBJ2-7, with 13 positions matching TRBD2. This CDR3 is 19 amino acids long. CDR1 is GTSNPN, CDR2 SVGIG, per germline (reference sequence). Trimming took 0 bases from V and 4 from J; bases not matched to a gene: 15. The CDR3 DNA is TGTGCCTGGAGTGTGAGACTAGCGGGAGGACGGGGATCGGGATACGAGCAGTACTTC. Translating gives CAWSVRLAGGRGSGYEQYF.

Notes on this clone: A read error may produce the germline difference seen at one junction end. This sequence joins TRBV19 and TRBJ2-1; D is undetermined. Germline V lookup: CDR1 LNHDA, CDR2 SQIVND (reference sequence). This CDR3 is 15 amino acids long. The CDR3: CASSTIQRAYSEQFF. CDR3 bases: TGTGCCAGTAGTACCATCCAAAGAGCCTACAGTGAGCAGTTCTTC.

This chain joins TRBV30 and TRBJ2-7; 8 nucleotides align to TRBD2. Germline V gene sequence: CDR1 GTSNPN, CDR2 SVGIG (reference sequence). V lost 3 bases and J lost 5; bases outside the gene matches: 9. The CDR3 has 14 amino acids. The CDR3 DNA sequence: TGTGCCTGGAGCGGGAGGGGATACCCCGACGAGCAGTACTTC. This translates into CAWSGRGYPDEQYF.

The V gene is TRBV30, the J gene TRBJ2-5; D gene ambiguous. With the DNA end fitting TRBJ2-7 better, the J assignment may be wrong. The CDR3 runs 12 residues. In germline, CDR1 is GTSNPN, CDR2 SVGIG (reference sequence). This CDR3 reads CAWSESSYEQYF. The CDR3 DNA sequence: TGTGCCTGGAGTGAAAGCTCCTACGAGCAGTACTTC.

This clone was seen more than once but under ten times. The genes are TRBV13 and TRBJ2-5; perhaps TRBD1 as D (6 bases). V lost 5 bases and J 1 base, leaving 17 bases between the germline ends. The CDR3 is 16 amino acids. Germline V gene sequence: CDR1 PRHDT, CDR2 FYEKMQ (reference sequence). The CDR3 region is CASSLRTDRPQETQYF. Written as DNA, the CDR3 is TGTGCCAGCAGCCTCCGGACGGACAGACCCCAAGAGACCCAGTACTTC. The full variable domain, with the rest looked up from reference TRBV13 and TRBJ2-5, is AAGVIQSPRHLIKEKRETATLKCYPIPRHDTVYWYQQGPGQDPQFLISFYEKMQSDKGSIPDRFSAQQFSDYHSELNMSSLELGDSALYFCASSLRTDRPQETQYFGPGTRLLVL.

The chain combines TRBV27 with TRBJ2-1; the match to TRBD1 covers 7 bases. The CDR3 has 13 residues. J gave up 5 bases and V 4 bases, and 2 bases lay outside the gene matches. Germline V gene data show CDR1 as MNHEY and CDR2 as SMNVEV (reference sequence). CDR3 residues: CASSWTGHNEQFF. CDR3 DNA sequence: TGTGCCAGCAGTTGGACAGGTCACAATGAGCAGTTCTTC.

This clone has more than one count but fewer than ten. This chain links TRBV6-6 with TRBJ2-1; a possible D gene is TRBD2 (5 bases). The CDR3 spans 16 residues. The germline gives CDR1 MNHNY, CDR2 SVGAGI (reference sequence). V lost 0 bases to trimming and J lost 0 bases, with 9 bases between them. Here the CDR3 reads CASSYSRGSSYNEQFF. As DNA, the CDR3 is TGTGCCAGCAGTTACTCGAGAGGGAGCTCCTACAATGAGCAGTTCTTC.